What follows are 5 T cell receptor beta chains derived from one specimen sequenced in a study of T cells in Graves' hyperthyroidism and ophthalmopathy. Regions amplified from RNA transcripts were the TCR beta CDR3 regions. Carried out on the TCR CDR3, a first-round RT-PCR used the HTBI primer set. From the multiplex PCR reads, TCRdb called clonotypes with MiXCR, one entry per CDR3 protein. The sample shows about 270,000 distinct CDR3 sequences, about 20% of them seen only once. Sequenced input: blood. Receptor source: a man aged 30 to 45 with Graves' ophthalmopathy.

The chain recombines TRBV12-3 or TRBV12-4 with TRBJ1-2; D gene ambiguous. V was cut by 7 bases and J by 7 bases, with 16 bases left in between. The CDR3 has 13 amino acids. The CDR3 spells CASTSGGVVGYTF. In DNA form, the CDR3 reads TGTGCCAGCACCTCAGGAGGTGTAGTTGGCTACACCTTC.

This clonotype has only a few counts. The chain combines TRBV20-1 with TRBJ2-2; TRBD2 matches 8 bases. J lost 4 bases, V lost 0 bases, and 7 bases had no gene match. The CDR3 totals 16 residues. Germline lookup yields CDR1 DFQATT and CDR2 SNEGSKA (reference sequence). CDR3 region: CSARDLGGGSTGELFF. CDR3 coding DNA: TGCAGTGCTAGAGATCTTGGCGGGGGGTCCACCGGGGAGCTGTTTTTT.

The chain has TRBV4-1 and TRBJ2-5, with TRBD2 matching 7 bases. Germline CDR1 MGHRA, CDR2 YSYEKL. Trimming at V came to 0 bases and at J to 0 bases, leaving 7 bases not matched to a gene. This CDR3 region has 17 residues. The CDR3 loop is CASSQEGGGRNQETQYF. The CDR3 DNA is TGCGCCAGCAGCCAAGAAGGAGGCGGGAGAAACCAAGAGACCCAGTACTTC.

The chain recombines TRBV18 with TRBJ2-7; TRBD2 aligns across 8 bases. The V and J ends lost 3 bases and 3 bases, in that order; junction bases with no gene match: 7. The CDR3 consists of 15 residues. CDR1 is KGHSH and CDR2 is LQKENI in the germline V gene. This chain's CDR3 is CASSPGLGGRYEQYF. The CDR3 coding sequence is TGTGCCAGCTCACCGGGACTAGGAGGGCGCTACGAGCAGTACTTC.

The chain couples TRBV5-6 to TRBJ1-1, with TRBD1 identical over 7 bases. In germline, CDR1 is SGHDT, CDR2 YYEEEE. The V segment lost 1 base and the J segment 0 bases; nucleotides outside the gene matches: 9. The length of the CDR3 is 17 residues. CDR3 nucleotide sequence: TGTGCCAGCAGCTTGAAAGGAGGGGGCCGGATGAACACTGAAGCTTTCTTT. It specifies CASSLKGGGRMNTEAFF.